Here is one TCR beta chain with its context. The antigen is not known. Healthy Caucasians provided all donations. This entry comes from a study of identical twins. Notes on the study in general: Zero-insertion analyses were open to partial confounding by invariant MAIT and iNKT cells.

TCRdb reprocessed the 5' RACE reads with MiXCR, giving one entry per CDR3 protein. The repertoire has over 200,000 distinct CDR3 sequences, 9.4% of them found once; the top ten carry around 5.1%. The source of this sequence is a young woman in good health. Material: memory (CD45RO+) T cells sorted from blood.

In DNA, the CDR3 is TGTGCCAGCACCCCCGGGACACTCTCCTACAATGAGCAGTTCTTC. This encodes CASTPGTLSYNEQFF. The chain combines TRBV2 with TRBJ2-1; D is perhaps TRBD1 (6 bases). The germline V gene encodes CDR1 SNHLY and CDR2 FYNNEI. The CDR3 is 15 amino acids. The V end lost 7 bases, the J end lost 0 bases, and 13 bases lay between the germline ends.